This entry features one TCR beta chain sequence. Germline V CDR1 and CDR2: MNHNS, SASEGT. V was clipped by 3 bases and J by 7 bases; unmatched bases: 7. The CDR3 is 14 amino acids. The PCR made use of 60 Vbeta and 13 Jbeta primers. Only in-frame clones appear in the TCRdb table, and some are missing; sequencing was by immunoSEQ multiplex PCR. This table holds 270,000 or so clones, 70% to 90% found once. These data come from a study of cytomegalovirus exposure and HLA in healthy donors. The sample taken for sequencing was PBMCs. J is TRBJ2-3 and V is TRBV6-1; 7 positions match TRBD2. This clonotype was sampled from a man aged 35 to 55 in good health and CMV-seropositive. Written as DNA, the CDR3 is TGTGCCAGCAGTGATAGCGGGTCCTTAAATACGCAGTATTTT. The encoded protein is CASSDSGSLNTQYF.